This T cell receptor beta chain is drawn from a study of blood T cell repertoires in COVID-19. Study overall: COVID-19 samples, acute and convalescent, were from the United States, Italy and Spain.

In the original processing: By means of reference gene primer amplification, nucleated cell counts were estimated. Here immunoSEQ multiplex PCR was the method, and the copy in TCRdb shows in-frame clones only, minus some. V and J calls and clone size are as listed in that table; D and trimming were resolved from the DNA. Of just over 150,000 clones in the sample, less than 85% were seen once. Followed longitudinally, the Seattle patients had been enrolled during active infection. The source of this sequence is a woman in her forties with COVID-19, enrolled during active disease. Sequencing was performed on peripheral blood.

The CDR3 region is CASSSATANNEKLFF. The CDR3 nucleotides are TGTGCCAGCAGCTCCGCGACAGCCAATAATGAAAAACTGTTTTTT. The chain joins TRBV7-9 to TRBJ1-4, with a possible D match to TRBD1 (5 bases). There are 15 residues in the CDR3. Per germline, CDR1 SEHNR and CDR2 FQNEAQ (reference sequence). The ends were cut back, 4 bases at V and 4 bases at J, with 13 bases in the middle.